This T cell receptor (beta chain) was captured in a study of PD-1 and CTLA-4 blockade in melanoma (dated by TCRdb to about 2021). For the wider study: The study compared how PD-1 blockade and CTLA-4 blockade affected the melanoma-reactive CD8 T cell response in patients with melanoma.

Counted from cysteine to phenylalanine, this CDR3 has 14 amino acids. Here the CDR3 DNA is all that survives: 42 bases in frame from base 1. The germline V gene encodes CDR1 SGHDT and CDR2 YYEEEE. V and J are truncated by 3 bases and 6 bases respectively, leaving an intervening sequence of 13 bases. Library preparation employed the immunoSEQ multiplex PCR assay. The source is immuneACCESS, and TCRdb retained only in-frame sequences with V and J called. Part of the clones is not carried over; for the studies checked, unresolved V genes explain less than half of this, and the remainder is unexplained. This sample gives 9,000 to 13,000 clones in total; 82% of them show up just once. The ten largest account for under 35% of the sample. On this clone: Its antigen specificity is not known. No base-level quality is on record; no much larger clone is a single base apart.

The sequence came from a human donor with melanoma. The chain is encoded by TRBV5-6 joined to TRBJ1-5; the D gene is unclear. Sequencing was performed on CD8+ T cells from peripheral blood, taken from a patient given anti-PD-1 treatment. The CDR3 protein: CASSSSGSPQPQHF. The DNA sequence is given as TGTGCCAGCAGCTCCTCGGGGTCGCCTCAGCCCCAGCATTTT.